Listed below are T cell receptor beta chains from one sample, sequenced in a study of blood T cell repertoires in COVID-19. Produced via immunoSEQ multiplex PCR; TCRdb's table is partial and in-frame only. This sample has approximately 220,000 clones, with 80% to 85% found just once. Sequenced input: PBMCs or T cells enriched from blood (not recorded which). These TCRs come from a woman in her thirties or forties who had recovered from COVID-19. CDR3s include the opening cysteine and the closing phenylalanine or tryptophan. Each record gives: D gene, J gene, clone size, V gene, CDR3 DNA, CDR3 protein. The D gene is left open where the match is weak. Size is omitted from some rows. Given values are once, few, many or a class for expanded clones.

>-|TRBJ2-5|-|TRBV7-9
TGTGCCAGCAGCTTAGGGACGAGAGGGGAGACCCAGTACTTC
CASSLGTRGETQYF
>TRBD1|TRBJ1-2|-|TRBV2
TGTGCCAGCACCCGGGACAGGGGGCGAGGCTACACCTTC
CASTRDRGRGYTF
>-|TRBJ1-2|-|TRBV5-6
TGTGCCAGCAGCTTGGGTGGAGGTGGCAGCTATGGCTACACCTTC
CASSLGGGGSYGYTF
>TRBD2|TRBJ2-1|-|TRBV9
TGTGCCAGCAGCGTAGATATAGCGGGAGCGAACAATGAGCAGTTCTTC
CASSVDIAGANNEQFF
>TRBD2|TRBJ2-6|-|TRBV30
TGTGCCTGGACTAAGGGAGGGTCCGGGGCCAACGTCCTGACTTTC
CAWTKGGSGANVLTF
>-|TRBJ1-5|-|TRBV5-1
TGCGCCAGCAGCTTGGACAGGGAACAGCCCCAGCATTTT
CASSLDREQPQHF
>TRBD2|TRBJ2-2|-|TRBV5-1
TGCGCCAGCAGCCCCGGACTAGCGGGTACCGGGGAGCTGTTTTTT
CASSPGLAGTGELFF
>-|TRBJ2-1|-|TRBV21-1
TGTGCCAGCAGCACTCAGACAGAGTCCGAGCTCAATGAGCAGTTCTTC
CASSTQTESELNEQFF
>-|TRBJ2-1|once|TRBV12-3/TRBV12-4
TGTGCCAGCAGTTCCTCTGGGGCGAATGAGCAGTTCTTC
CASSSSGANEQFF
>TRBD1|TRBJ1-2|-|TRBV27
TGTGCCAGCAGTCTTAGGACAGGGGGTACGCATGGCTACACCTTC
CASSLRTGGTHGYTF
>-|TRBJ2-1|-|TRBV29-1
TGCAGCGTTAGGGTCGGGGTCGCGTCCTACAATGAGCAGTTCTTC
CSVRVGVASYNEQFF
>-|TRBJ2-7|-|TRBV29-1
TGCAGCGTTGGTTCAGGGCTGATCTCCTACGAGCAGTACTTC
CSVGSGLISYEQYF
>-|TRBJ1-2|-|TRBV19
TGTGCCAGTAGGGTAACCGCTAACCTTAACTATGGCTACACCTTC
CASRVTANLNYGYTF
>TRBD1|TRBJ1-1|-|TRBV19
TGTGCCAGTAGTATCTTTCGGGACAGGGAAGCTTTCTTT
CASSIFRDREAFF
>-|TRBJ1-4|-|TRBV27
TGTGCCAGCGCAGGGCTAACAACTAATGAAAAACTGTTTTTT
CASAGLTTNEKLFF
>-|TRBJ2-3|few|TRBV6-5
TGTGCCAGCAGGGGAGTCAACACAGATACGCAGTATTTT
CASRGVNTDTQYF
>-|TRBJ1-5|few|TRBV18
TGTGCCAGCTCACCAGTCGGACAAGGCAATCAGCCCCAGCATTTT
CASSPVGQGNQPQHF
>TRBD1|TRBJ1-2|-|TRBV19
TGTGCCAGTATAGTCAGACAGGGGGCTTGGGATGGCTACACCTTC
CASIVRQGAWDGYTF
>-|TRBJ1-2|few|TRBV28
TGTGCCAGCACTCCTAATCGGGACTATGGCTACACCTTC
CASTPNRDYGYTF
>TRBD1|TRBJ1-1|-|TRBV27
TGTGCCAGCTTAAGGGGGACAGGCAACGAAGCTTTCTTT
CASLRGTGNEAFF
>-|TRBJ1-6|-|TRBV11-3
TGTGCCAGCAGCTTAGTTGGACAATCACCCCTCCACTTT
CASSLVGQSPLHF
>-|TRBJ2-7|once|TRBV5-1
TGCGCCAGCAGCCCCGACAAGTACGAGCAGTACTTC
CASSPDKYEQYF